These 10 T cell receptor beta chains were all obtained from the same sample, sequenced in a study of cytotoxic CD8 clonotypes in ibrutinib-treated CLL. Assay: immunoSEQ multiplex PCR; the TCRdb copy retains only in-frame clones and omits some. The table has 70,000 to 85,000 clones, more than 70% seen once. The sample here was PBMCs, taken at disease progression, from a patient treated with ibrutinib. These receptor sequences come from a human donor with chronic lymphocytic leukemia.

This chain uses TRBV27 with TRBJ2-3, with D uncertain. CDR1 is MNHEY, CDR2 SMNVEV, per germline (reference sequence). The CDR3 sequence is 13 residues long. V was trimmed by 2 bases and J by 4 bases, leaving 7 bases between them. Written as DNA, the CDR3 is TGTGCCAGCAGTTTAGCTTTACCAGATACGCAGTATTTT. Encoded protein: CASSLALPDTQYF.

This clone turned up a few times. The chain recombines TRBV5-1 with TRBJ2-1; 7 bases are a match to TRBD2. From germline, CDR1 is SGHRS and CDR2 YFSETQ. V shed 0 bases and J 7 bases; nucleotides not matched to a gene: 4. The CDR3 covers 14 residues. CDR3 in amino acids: CASSLVGGGNEQFF. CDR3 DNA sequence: TGCGCCAGCAGCTTGGTGGGCGGGGGTAATGAGCAGTTCTTC. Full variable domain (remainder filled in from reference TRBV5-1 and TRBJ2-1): KAGVTQTPRYLIKTRGQQVTLSCSPISGHRSVSWYQQTPGQGLQFLFEYFSETQRNKGNFPGRFSGRQFSNSRSEMNVSTLELGDSALYLCASSLVGGGNEQFFGPGTRLTVL.

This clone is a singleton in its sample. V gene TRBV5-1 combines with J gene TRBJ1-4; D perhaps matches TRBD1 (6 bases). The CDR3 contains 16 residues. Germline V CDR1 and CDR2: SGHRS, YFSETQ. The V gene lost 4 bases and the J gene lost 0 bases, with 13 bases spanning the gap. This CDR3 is CASSQRTEPTNEKLFF. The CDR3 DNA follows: TGCGCCAGCAGCCAAAGGACAGAGCCAACTAATGAAAAACTGTTTTTT.

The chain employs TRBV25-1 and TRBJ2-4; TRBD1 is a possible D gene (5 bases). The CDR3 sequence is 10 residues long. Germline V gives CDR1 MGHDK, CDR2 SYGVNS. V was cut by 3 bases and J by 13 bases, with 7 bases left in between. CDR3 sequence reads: CASSDRVQYF. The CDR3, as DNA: TGTGCCAGCAGTGACAGGGTCCAGTACTTC.

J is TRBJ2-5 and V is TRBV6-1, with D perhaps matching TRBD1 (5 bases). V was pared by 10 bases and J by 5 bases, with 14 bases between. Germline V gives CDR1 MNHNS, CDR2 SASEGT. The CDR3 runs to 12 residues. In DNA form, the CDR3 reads TGTGCCACCGGTGCAGGGTGGGAGACCCAGTACTTC. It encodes CATGAGWETQYF.

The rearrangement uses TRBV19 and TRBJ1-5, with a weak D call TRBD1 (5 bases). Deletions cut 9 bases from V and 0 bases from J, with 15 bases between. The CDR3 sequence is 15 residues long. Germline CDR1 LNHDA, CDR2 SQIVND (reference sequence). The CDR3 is CASDGAEYSNQPQHF. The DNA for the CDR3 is TGTGCCAGCGACGGGGCAGAGTATAGCAATCAGCCCCAGCATTTT. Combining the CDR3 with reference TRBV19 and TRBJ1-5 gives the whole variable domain DGGITQSPKYLFRKEGQNVTLSCEQNLNHDAMYWYRQDPGQGLRLIYYSQIVNDFQKGDIAEGYSVSREKKESFPLTVTSAQKNPTAFYLCASDGAEYSNQPQHFGDGTRLSIL.

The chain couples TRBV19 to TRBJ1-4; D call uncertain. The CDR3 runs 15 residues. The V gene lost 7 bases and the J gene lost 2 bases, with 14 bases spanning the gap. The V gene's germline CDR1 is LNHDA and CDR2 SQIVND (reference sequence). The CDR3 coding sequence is TGTGCCAGTACCCCCGGAGTCCTTACTAATGAAAAACTGTTTTTT. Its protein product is CASTPGVLTNEKLFF.

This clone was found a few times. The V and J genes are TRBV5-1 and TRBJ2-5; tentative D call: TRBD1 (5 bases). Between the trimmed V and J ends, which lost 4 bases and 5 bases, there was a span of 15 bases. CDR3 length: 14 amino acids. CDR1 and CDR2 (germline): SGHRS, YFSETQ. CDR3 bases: TGCGCCAGCAGCAACGGACACTTGGGGGAGACCCAGTACTTC. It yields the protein CASSNGHLGETQYF.

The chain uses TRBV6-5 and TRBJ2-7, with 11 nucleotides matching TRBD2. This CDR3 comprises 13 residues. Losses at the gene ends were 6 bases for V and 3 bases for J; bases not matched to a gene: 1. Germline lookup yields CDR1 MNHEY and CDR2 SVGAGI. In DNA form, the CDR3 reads TGTGCCAGCAGGCTAGCGGGGGGCTACGAGCAGTACTTC. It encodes CASRLAGGYEQYF.

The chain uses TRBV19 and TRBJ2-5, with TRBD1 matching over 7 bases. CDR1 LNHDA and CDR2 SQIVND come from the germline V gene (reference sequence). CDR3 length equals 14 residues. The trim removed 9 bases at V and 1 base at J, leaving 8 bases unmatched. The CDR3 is CASNAQGTQETQYF. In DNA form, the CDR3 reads TGTGCCAGCAATGCACAGGGGACCCAAGAGACCCAGTACTTC.